This entry describes one T cell receptor beta chain. This clonotype appeared a few times. Its cognate antigen has yet to be identified. No clone much larger than this one lies a single base away; base qualities are absent. These data belong to a study of T cells in Graves' hyperthyroidism and ophthalmopathy (dated by TCRdb to the late 2010s). General notes on the study: Peripheral blood samples were taken at the time of initial diagnosis, prior to any treatment. To identify distinguishing TCR V-J signatures, a discovery cohort of around 100 patients was used, comprising 43 with Graves' ophthalmopathy and around 60 with stable Graves' hyperthyroidism. Prospective prediction of ophthalmopathy was tested in an independent validation cohort consisting of about 20 hyperthyroidism patients and some 17 patients who later progressed to ophthalmopathy. The 75 to 100 discovery patients were randomly divided into training and test sets at a 7:3 ratio. Thyroid tissue and blood T-cell repertoires from more than five Graves' hyperthyroidism patients were also compared in the study. Following sampling, methimazole starting at 30 mg daily was given to hyperthyroidism patients, and high-dose intravenous methylprednisolone was given to ophthalmopathy patients. TCR Vbeta CDR3 sequencing of 120 to 150 peripheral blood samples (roughly 41 ophthalmopathy, under 80 hyperthyroidism and some 17 progressor patients) is reported in the paper.

Ophthalmopathy patients had moderately to severely active disease, with a Clinical Activity Score of 3 or more, a NOSPECS grade of 4 or more, and a disease duration of less than 3 months. The study excluded patients with uncontrolled infections, other autoimmune diseases, pregnancy or lactation. Clinical symptoms, serum thyroxine and TRAb, thyroid ultrasound, and orbital computed tomography formed the basis for the diagnoses. Ficoll-Paque density gradient centrifugation was used to isolate PBMCs from around 10 ml of fresh peripheral blood. Total RNA was extracted using Trizol reagent, and RNA quality was assessed on an Agilent 2100 Bioanalyzer. The TCR beta CDR3 regions were amplified from RNA transcripts. The TCR CDR3 was subjected to a first round of RT-PCR using the HTBI primer set and the Qiagen OneStep RT-PCR kit. A second multiplex PCR round built the libraries, followed by size selection and purification. The libraries were sequenced on an Illumina HiSeq2000 using paired-end 100 bp reads. Per the authors' processing: SOAPnuke was used to process the raw data, throwing out any read that contained adapters or uncalled bases, had a mean Phred below 15, or lacked an exact constant-primer or identifier match. High-quality paired reads were merged using COPE v1.2.5, and each unique nucleotide sequence was defined as a clonotype. Clonotypes were aligned to IMGT TRBV, TRBD and TRBJ reference segments using MiTCR v1.1. Analysis was restricted to V-J combinations with a frequency above 0.0001, which covered just over 98% of repertoires. The TCS score was defined as F50 (clonal expansion) divided by E x V (chaos), with BLOSUM62-based TCRdist calculated between CDR3 peptides within each V-J. Welch's t-statistics and random forest reduced around 550 V-J features to 13, which were used in a naive Bayes classifier (R e1071). Clones were called with MiXCR by TCRdb after fastp trimmed the public reads at Q25, and only in-frame beta chains were retained. Rows are combined by CDR3 protein, so each entry shows the most common genes and DNA. V and J calls and clone size were set by TCRdb, not the authors. The sample contains hundreds of thousands of distinct CDR3 sequences, approximately 15% of them found a single time. Around 3.3% of the sample comes from the top ten.

The paper's findings and limits, for the study overall: During validation, the model predicted progression to ophthalmopathy a median of about 6.3 months ahead of onset, with around 71% sensitivity and 72.22% specificity. A model built on a 13 V-J signature distinguished ophthalmopathy from stable hyperthyroidism, reaching 87.88% sensitivity and around 82% specificity in cross-validation and 80%/75% in testing. No statistical method was used to fix the sample size in advance, and group allocation was not hidden from the investigators. Most expanded thyroid clonotypes (frequency above 0.001) were also detected in blood, a finding suggesting that blood repertoires may reflect thyroid immune responses.

Sequencing input: blood. The receptor was derived from a middle-aged woman with Graves' ophthalmopathy.

The CDR3 protein is CASSTPHSPLYEQFF. The nucleotide sequence is given as TGTGCCAGCTCCACCCCCCACTCCCCCCTTTATGAGCAGTTCTTC. The sequence joins TRBV28 to TRBJ2-1, with the identity of the D gene unclear. V is pared back by 8 bases and J by 8 bases, with 22 bases lying between the germline termini. The CDR3 runs 15 residues from the cysteine to the phenylalanine. Only the CDR3 DNA stays, 45 bases, in frame from base 1. The germline V gene encodes CDR1 MDHEN and CDR2 SYDVKM.